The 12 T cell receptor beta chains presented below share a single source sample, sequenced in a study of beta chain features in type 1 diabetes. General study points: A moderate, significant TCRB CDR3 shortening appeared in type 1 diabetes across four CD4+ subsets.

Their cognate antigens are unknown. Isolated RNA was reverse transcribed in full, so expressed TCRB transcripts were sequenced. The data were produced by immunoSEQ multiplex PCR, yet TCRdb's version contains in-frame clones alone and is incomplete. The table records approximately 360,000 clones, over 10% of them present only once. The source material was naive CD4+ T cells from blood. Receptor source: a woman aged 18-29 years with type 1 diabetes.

In DNA, the CDR3 is TGTGCCAGCAGTCAGAAGGACTCCCAGGAGACCCAGTACTTC. Translation gives CASSQKDSQETQYF. The rearrangement joins TRBV6-5 to TRBJ2-5; weak D call: TRBD2 (5 bases). V lost 5 bases, J lost 5 bases, and 15 bases lay in between. From germline, CDR1 is MNHEY and CDR2 SVGAGI. The CDR3 length is 14 residues.

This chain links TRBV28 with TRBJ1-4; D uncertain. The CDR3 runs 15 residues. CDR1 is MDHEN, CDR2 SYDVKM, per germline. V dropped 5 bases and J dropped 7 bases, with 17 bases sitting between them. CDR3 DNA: TGTGCCAGCAGTGGCCCACAGTTGAGTGGTGAAAAACTGTTTTTT. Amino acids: CASSGPQLSGEKLFF.

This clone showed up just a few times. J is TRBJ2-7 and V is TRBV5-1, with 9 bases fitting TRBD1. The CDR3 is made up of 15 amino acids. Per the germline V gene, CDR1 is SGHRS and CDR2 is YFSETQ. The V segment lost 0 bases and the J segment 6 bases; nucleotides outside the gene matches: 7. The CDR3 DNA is TGCGCCAGCAGCTTGGGACAGGGGGAGACGGGCGAGCAGTACTTC. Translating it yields CASSLGQGETGEQYF.

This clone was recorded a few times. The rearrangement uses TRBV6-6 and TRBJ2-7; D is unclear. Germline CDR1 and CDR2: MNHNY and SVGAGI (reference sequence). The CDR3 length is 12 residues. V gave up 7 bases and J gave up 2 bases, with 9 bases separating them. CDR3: CASIMGTYEQYF. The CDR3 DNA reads TGTGCCAGCATCATGGGCACCTACGAGCAGTACTTC.

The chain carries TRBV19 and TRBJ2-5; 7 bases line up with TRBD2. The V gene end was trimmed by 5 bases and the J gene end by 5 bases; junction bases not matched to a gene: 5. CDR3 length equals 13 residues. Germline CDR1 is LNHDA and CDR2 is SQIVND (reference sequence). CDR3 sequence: CASSSIGGETQYF. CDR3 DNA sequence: TGTGCCAGTAGTTCTATCGGGGGGGAGACCCAGTACTTC.

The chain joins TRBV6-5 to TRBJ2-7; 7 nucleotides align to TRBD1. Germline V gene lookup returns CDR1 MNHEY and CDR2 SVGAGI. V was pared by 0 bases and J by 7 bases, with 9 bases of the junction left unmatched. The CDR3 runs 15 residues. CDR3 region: CASSYSKTGPREQYF. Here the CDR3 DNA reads TGTGCCAGCAGTTACTCGAAGACAGGGCCGCGGGAGCAGTACTTC.

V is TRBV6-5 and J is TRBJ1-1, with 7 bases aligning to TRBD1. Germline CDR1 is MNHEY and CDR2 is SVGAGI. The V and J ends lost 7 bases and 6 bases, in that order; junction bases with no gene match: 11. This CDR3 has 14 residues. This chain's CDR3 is CASTFTTGAAEAFF. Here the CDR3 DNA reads TGTGCCAGCACCTTTACCACAGGGGCCGCTGAAGCTTTCTTT.

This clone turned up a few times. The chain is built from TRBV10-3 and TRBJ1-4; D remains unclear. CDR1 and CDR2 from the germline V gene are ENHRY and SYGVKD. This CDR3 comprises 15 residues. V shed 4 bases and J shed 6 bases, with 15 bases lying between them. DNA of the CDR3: TGTGCCATCAGTGCCGTCCCAAGCCCGTATGAAAAACTGTTTTTT. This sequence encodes CAISAVPSPYEKLFF.

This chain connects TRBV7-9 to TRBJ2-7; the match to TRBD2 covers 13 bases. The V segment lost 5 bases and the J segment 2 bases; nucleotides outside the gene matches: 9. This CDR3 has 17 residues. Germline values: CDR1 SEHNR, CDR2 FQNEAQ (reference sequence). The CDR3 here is CASSPGTSGTTTYEQYF. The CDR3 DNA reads TGTGCCAGCAGCCCCGGGACTAGCGGGACCACGACCTACGAGCAGTACTTC.

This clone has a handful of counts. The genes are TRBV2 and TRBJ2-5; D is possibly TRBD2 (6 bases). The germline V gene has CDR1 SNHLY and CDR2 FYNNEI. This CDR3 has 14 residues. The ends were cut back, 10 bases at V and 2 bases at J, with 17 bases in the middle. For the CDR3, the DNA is TGTGCCACCCTTTGGAGGGGCCCTCAAGAGACCCAGTACTTC. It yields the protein CATLWRGPQETQYF.

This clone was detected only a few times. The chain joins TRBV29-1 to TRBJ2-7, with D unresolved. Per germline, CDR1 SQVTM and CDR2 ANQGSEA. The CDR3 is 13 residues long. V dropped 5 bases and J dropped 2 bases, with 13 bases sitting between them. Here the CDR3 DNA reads TGCAGCGTTCGCAGGCAGCTAACCTACGAGCAGTACTTC. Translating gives CSVRRQLTYEQYF.

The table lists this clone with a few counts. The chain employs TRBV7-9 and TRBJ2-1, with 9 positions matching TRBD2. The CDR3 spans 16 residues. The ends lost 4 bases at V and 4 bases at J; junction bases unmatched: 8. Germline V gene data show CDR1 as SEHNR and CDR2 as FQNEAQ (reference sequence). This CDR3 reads CASSYTGTSRYNEQFF. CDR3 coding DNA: TGTGCCAGCAGCTATACCGGGACTAGCAGATACAATGAGCAGTTCTTC.